This entry lists 13 T cell receptor beta chains sequenced from one sample in a study of Ad26.COV2.S vaccination and SARS-CoV-2 variants. Treatment described: 19 received Ad26.COV2.S at low or high dose, single or two shots; about 5 received placebo; per-sample allocation not given. Day 63 following the first vaccine or placebo injection was when the samples were taken. The data were produced by immunoSEQ multiplex PCR, yet TCRdb's version contains in-frame clones alone and is incomplete. In the table there are some 410,000 clones, 80% to 95% of which are singletons. The input for sequencing was peripheral blood, taken in a trial of Ad26.COV2.S vaccine versus placebo. These receptors all stem from a person aged 18-60 years who received the Ad26.COV2.S COVID-19 vaccine or a placebo.

This chain uses TRBV24-1 with TRBJ1-2, with 10 bases that match TRBD1. V gave up 4 bases and J gave up 8 bases; unmatched junction bases: 9. The V gene's germline CDR1 is KGHDR and CDR2 SFDVKD. This CDR3 is 15 amino acids long. CDR3 coding DNA: TGTGCCACCAGTGACTCGGGACAGGGGAGGAGCGGCTACACCTTC. Its translation: CATSDSGQGRSGYTF.

This sequence joins TRBV7-2 and TRBJ2-2; D unclear. This CDR3 region has 14 residues. Between the trimmed V and J ends, which lost 5 bases and 4 bases, there was a span of 11 bases. CDR1 is SGHTA, CDR2 FQGNSA, per germline. The CDR3: CASSPRALTGELFF. DNA for the CDR3: TGTGCCAGCAGCCCCCGTGCTCTCACCGGGGAGCTGTTTTTT.

This chain joins TRBV3-1 (or the pseudogene TRBV3-2) and TRBJ2-5; 10 bases fit TRBD2. The CDR3 is made up of 16 amino acids. Unmatched junction bases numbered 10, after V lost 5 bases and J lost 4 bases. Germline V gives CDR1 LGHDT, CDR2 YNNKEL (reference sequence). The CDR3 loop is CASSDSGGLGPETQYF. The CDR3 DNA is TGTGCCAGCAGCGATAGCGGGGGGCTTGGCCCAGAGACCCAGTACTTC.

The chain uses TRBV12-5 and TRBJ2-4; the match to TRBD1 covers 7 bases. The junction had 11 bases not matched to a gene; V was cut back by 0 bases and J by 0 bases. From germline, CDR1 is LGHNT and CDR2 FRNRAP. The CDR3 length is 19 residues. CDR3 protein: CASGLVPLGQLLAKNIQYF. In DNA, the CDR3 is TGTGCTAGTGGTTTGGTTCCTTTGGGACAGCTCCTAGCCAAAAACATTCAGTACTTC.

J is TRBJ1-3 and V is TRBV4-3, with D perhaps matching TRBD1 (6 bases). CDR3 size: 17 residues. The germline V and J ends were trimmed by 0 bases and 4 bases, with 16 bases remaining between them. The germline V gene encodes CDR1 LGHNA and CDR2 YSLEER. The CDR3: CASSQDPLGGSGNTIYF. CDR3 nucleotide sequence: TGCGCCAGCAGCCAAGACCCCTTAGGGGGGTCCGGAAACACCATATATTTT.

This sequence joins TRBV12-1 and TRBJ1-6. TRBV12-1 constitutes a pseudogene. The CDR3 totals 15 residues. In nucleotides, the CDR3 is TGTGCCAGCAGCTTTTGGGGGGCTCATAATTCACCCCTCCACTTT. Translation: CASSFWGAHNSPLHF.

The J gene is TRBJ1-6, the V gene TRBV4-1, with D maybe TRBD1 (5 bases). CDR3 length equals 18 residues. Germline V gives CDR1 MGHRA, CDR2 YSYEKL. Deletions cut 4 bases from V and 0 bases from J, with 16 bases between. CDR3 bases: TGCGCCAGCAGCCGTAGGGACGCCGGGAGCTCCTATAATTCACCCCTCCACTTT. It encodes CASSRRDAGSSYNSPLHF.

The chain employs TRBV9 and TRBJ2-1; D is undetermined. Trimming took off 0 bases at V and 0 bases at J, with 7 bases between the two ends. CDR1 and CDR2 from the germline V gene are SGDLS and YYNGEE. This CDR3 is 15 amino acids long. CDR3 bases: TGTGCCAGCAGCGTAGACCTCAGCTCCTACAATGAGCAGTTCTTC. It is translated as CASSVDLSSYNEQFF.

The chain recombines TRBV19 with TRBJ2-7; tentatively, D is TRBD1 or TRBD2 (5 bases each). CDR1 and CDR2 from the germline V gene are LNHDA and SQIVND (reference sequence). CDR3 length equals 14 residues. Deletions cut 3 bases from V and 2 bases from J, with 11 bases between. CDR3 DNA: TGTGCCAGTAGTATCGGGACGGCGACCTACGAGCAGTACTTC. Translated, it gives CASSIGTATYEQYF.

The chain couples TRBV12-5 to TRBJ2-1; D unclear. Germline V gene data show CDR1 as LGHNT and CDR2 as FRNRAP. The CDR3 loop spans 13 amino acids. V gave up 1 base and J gave up 7 bases, with 8 bases separating them. The CDR3 DNA is TGTGCTAGTGGTTTGGGCACGGTGAATGAGCAGTTCTTC. It specifies CASGLGTVNEQFF.

The rearrangement uses TRBV12-3 or TRBV12-4 and TRBJ2-3; 11 bases line up with TRBD2. Trimming removed 6 bases from V and 12 bases from J; junction bases left unmatched: 5. This CDR3 has 12 amino acids. The CDR3 spells CASSTLAGVQYF. The CDR3 bases are TGTGCCAGCAGCACACTAGCGGGAGTACAGTATTTT.

The chain has TRBV7-2 and TRBJ2-1, with D perhaps matching TRBD1 (6 bases). The CDR3 is 15 residues long. Looked up from germline, CDR1 is SGHTA and CDR2 is FQGNSA. Trimming shortened V by 3 bases and J by 5 bases, and 14 bases separated the two germline ends. CDR3 sequence reads: CASSFTGMAHNEQFF. In DNA form, the CDR3 reads TGTGCCAGCAGCTTTACAGGGATGGCACACAATGAGCAGTTCTTC. Based on the CDR3 plus reference TRBV7-2 and TRBJ2-1, the full variable domain is GAGVSQSPSNKVTEKGKDVELRCDPISGHTALYWYRQSLGQGLEFLIYFQGNSAPDKSGLPSDRFSAERTGGSVSTLTIQRTQQEDSAVYLCASSFTGMAHNEQFFGPGTRLTVL.

DNA of the CDR3: TGCAGTGGAGTCAGCTCCTACGAGCAGTACTTC. Protein product: CSGVSSYEQYF. This chain connects TRBV20-1 to TRBJ2-7; D gene ambiguous. The V end was cut by 7 bases, the J end by 0 bases, with 7 bases between. Germline lookup yields CDR1 DFQATT and CDR2 SNEGSKA (reference sequence). The CDR3 consists of 11 residues.